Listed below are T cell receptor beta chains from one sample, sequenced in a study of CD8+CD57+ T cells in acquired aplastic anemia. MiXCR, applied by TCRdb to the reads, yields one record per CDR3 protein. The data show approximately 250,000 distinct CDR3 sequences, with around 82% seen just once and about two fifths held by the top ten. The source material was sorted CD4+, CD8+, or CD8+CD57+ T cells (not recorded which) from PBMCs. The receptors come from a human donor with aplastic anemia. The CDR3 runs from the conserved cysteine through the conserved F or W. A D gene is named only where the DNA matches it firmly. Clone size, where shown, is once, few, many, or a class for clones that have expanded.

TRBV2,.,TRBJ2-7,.,TGTGCCAGCAGGGGGCCAGGGTTAGCCTACGAGCAGTACTTC,CASRGPGLAYEQYF
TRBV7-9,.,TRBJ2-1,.,TGTGCCAGCAACAAGAGGGGGGATTCCTACAATGAGCAGTTCTTC,CASNKRGDSYNEQFF
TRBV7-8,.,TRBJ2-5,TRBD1,TGTGCCAGCAGCTTAGCCCACGGGACAGATACGACCCAGTACTTC,CASSLAHGTDTTQYF
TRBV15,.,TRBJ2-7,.,TGTGCCAGCAGTAACGTGCAGGGTAACGATAAGCAGTACTTC,CASSNVQGNDKQYF
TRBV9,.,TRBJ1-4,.,TGTGCCAGCAGCAGGGTAGGCGAAAAACTGTTTTTT,CASSRVGEKLFF
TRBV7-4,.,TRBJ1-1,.,TGTGCCAGCAGCTCCGACTGTTACAAGAACACTGAAGCTTTCTTT,CASSSDCYKNTEAFF
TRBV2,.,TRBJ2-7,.,TGTGCCAGCAGCGTGGGGGTCGCCGAGCAGTACTTC,CASSVGVAEQYF
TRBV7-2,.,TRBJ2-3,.,TGTGCCAGCAGCGAAGGGAACGAGCAGTACGTCCGGCCTTTT,CASSEGNEQYVRPF
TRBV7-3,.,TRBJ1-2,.,TGTGCCAGCAGCTTGGCGGGGGATAAGCTCGTATATGGCTACACCTTC,CASSLAGDKLVYGYTF
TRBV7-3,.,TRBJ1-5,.,TGTGCCAGCACAAGAGGGACCGACGGAAATCAGCCCCAGCATTTT,CASTRGTDGNQPQHF
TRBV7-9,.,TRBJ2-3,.,TGTGCCAGCACCCTAGGGGGGGTCCCCTCTGGGGCCTATTTT,CASTLGGVPSGAYF
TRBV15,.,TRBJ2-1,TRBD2,TGTGCCACCAGCATAGGAGGTAGCGGGTCCCTCGAGCAGTTCTTC,CATSIGGSGSLEQFF
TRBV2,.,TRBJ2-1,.,TGTGCCAGCAGTGAACTGGGGATCAATGAGCAGTTCTTC,CASSELGINEQFF
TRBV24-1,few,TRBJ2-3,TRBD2,TGTGCCACCAGCGATGGGGGGGTGGGCACAGATACGCAGTATTTT,CATSDGGVGTDTQYF
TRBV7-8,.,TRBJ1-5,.,TGTGCCAGCAGCTTAGGGGGATCTAGAGATACGCCGTATCATTTT,CASSLGGSRDTPYHF
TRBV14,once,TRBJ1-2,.,TGTGCCAGCAGCCAAGAGAGGGACAACAGCAGGTACAGCTACACCTTC,CASSQERDNSRYSYTF
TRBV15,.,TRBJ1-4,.,TGTGCCACCAGCGGAGATTCAGGTGAACAAATTAATGAAAAACTGTTTTTT,CATSGDSGEQINEKLFF
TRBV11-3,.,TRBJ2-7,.,TGTGCCAGCAGCTTGACCAGGATCGAGCAGTACTTC,CASSLTRIEQYF
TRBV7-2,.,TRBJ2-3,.,TGTGCCAGCAGTTACTCGACGGGGGCAGATACGCAGTATTTT,CASSYSTGADTQYF
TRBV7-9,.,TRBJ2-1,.,TGTGCCAGCAGCTTTCAAAGAAGCGGGTCGACCCTTGAGCAGTTCTTC,CASSFQRSGSTLEQFF
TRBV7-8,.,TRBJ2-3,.,TGTGCCAGCAGTTCCGCGGGAACCGGGGAGACGTTTTATTTT,CASSSAGTGETFYF
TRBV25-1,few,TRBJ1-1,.,TGTGCCAGCACTGGGGTCGGAATGAACACTGAAGCTTTCTTT,CASTGVGMNTEAFF
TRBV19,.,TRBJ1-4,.,TGTGCCAGTAGTGTATCTTCAGGAGAACACATTAATGAATTCCTGTTTTTT,CASSVSSGEHINEFLFF
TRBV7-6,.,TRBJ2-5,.,TGTGCCAGCAGCCTAGCGAGGGGCACCAAAGGGACCAAGTACTTC,CASSLARGTKGTKYF
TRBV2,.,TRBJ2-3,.,TGTGCCAGCGGGGACGGGGGCCTCACAGATACGCAGTATTTT,CASGDGGLTDTQYF
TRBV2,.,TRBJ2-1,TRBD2,TGTGCCAGCAGTGAGGGACTAGCGCGAAGTCAGTTCTTC,CASSEGLARSQFF
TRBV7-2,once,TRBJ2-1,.,TGTGCCAGCAGCTTAGCAAGAAGCTGGGGGGCCGACGTGCAGTTCTTC,CASSLARSWGADVQFF
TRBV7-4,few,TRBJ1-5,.,TGTGCCAGCAGCCAGCCTGTGGGAATTACTCAGCCCCAGCATTTT,CASSQPVGITQPQHF
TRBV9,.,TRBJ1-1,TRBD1,TGTGCCAGCAGCCCCCCGACAGGGACGAACACTGAAGCTTTCTTT,CASSPPTGTNTEAFF
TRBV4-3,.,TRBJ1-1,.,TGCGCCAGCCGCAGAGGCACCGGGACAGAAGCTTTCTTT,CASRRGTGTEAFF
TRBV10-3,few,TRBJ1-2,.,TGTGCCACCCTGAGAGGGGCCAACTATGGCTACACCTTC,CATLRGANYGYTF
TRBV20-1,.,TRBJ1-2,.,TGCAGCGCTGGTGTGGGGGCGACCTCTGGCTACACCTTC,CSAGVGATSGYTF
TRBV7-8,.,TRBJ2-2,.,.,CASSLVPGELFFGLFF
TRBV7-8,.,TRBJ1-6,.,TGTGCCAGCAGCTTAAGGTCAGATACTGATCCCCTGCACTTT,CASSLRSDTDPLHF
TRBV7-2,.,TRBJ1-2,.,TGTGCCAGCAGCTTTCATCGAGGCGGGGCAGCCCGTTACACCTTC,CASSFHRGGAARYTF
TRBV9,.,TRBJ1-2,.,TGTGCCAGCAGCGTCGACAGCGCCGGCCATATTTCACGCTACACCTTC,CASSVDSAGHISRYTF
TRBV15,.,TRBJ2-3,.,TGTGCCAGCAGCCGCCAGGGGGGGGCCCGGGTCAAGTATTTC,CASSRQGGARVKYF
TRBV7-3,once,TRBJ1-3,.,TGTGCCAGCAGCTTACCGAAGCGGGGAAACTACAAATATTTT,CASSLPKRGNYKYF
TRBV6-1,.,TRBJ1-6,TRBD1,TGTGCCAGCACCACCCCCCTGACCGGGACAGATAATTCACCCCTCCACTTT,CASTTPLTGTDNSPLHF
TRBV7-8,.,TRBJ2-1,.,TGTGCCAGCAGCCAGGGGGGCGGAAACGGTACGGATGATCAGTTCTTC,CASSQGGGNGTDDQFF
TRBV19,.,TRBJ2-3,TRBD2,TGTGCCAGTAGTATAGCGGGAGGAGCCGATACGGAGCATTTT,CASSIAGGADTEHF
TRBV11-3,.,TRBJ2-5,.,TGTGCCAGCAGGGTAGCGGCGAACCAAGAGACCCAGTACTTC,CASRVAANQETQYF
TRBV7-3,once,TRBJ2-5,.,TGTGCCAGCAGCTGTCAAGGAAAGGCGGGGAGCTTT,CASSCQGKAGSF
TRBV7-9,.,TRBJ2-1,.,TGTGCCAGTGGGGACCCAATGTGGCGCGAGCACTACTTCCAGTTCTTC,CASGDPMWREHYFQFF
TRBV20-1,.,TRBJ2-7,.,TGCAGTGCTACAGGGCAGGGTGGAAAGGACTTC,CSATGQGGKDF
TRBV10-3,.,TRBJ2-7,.,TGTGCCATCAGTGGTGGCGGTTCTTCCTACGAGCAGTACTTC,CAISGGGSSYEQYF
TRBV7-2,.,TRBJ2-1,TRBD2,TGTGCCAGCAGCTTGCAAGGGAGCGGGGGCTATGGCTACCAGTTCTTC,CASSLQGSGGYGYQFF